This T cell receptor beta chain was sequenced for a study of shared clonotypes between healthy human individuals. The V gene end was trimmed by 4 bases and the J gene end by 4 bases; junction bases not matched to a gene: 7. The V gene's germline CDR1 is ENHRY and CDR2 SYGVKD. There are 16 residues in the CDR3. Study findings and constraints: Sorted-subset samples were not fully sequenced, rarefaction indicated.

Profiled with immunoSEQ multiplex PCR; TCRdb holds only in-frame clones, not every one. The table shows around 1.5 million clones, with approximately 98% occurring only once. Concerning this clone: Its antigen is currently unknown.

The J gene is TRBJ2-1, the V gene TRBV10-3; 10 bases line up with TRBD2. Sequenced: naive CD4+ T cells sorted from blood. Stated subset: CD45RA+ positively selected. The origin of this receptor is a man aged 25-45 years in good health. The CDR3 region has the DNA TGTGCCATCAGTGGCGCTAGCGGGAGTTCATACAATGAGCAGTTCTTC. Translating it yields CAISGASGSSYNEQFF.